These 5 T cell receptor beta chains were sequenced from one sample in a study of CD8+ T cells in alopecia areata. RNA, once extracted, was reverse transcribed into cDNA for use as the sequencing template. Profiling relied on immunoSEQ multiplex PCR, and the TCRdb table lists in-frame clones only, not all of them. The data show some 130,000 clones, with 58% seen just once and less than 5.5% held by the top ten. The sequencing here drew on CD4+ T cells sorted from blood, taken at week 0. The receptors stem from a human donor with alopecia areata.

This sequence joins TRBV7-9 and TRBJ1-6, with D hard to call. The CDR3 loop spans 14 amino acids. The V gene lost 1 base and the J gene lost 8 bases, with 9 bases spanning the gap. CDR1 and CDR2 (germline): SEHNR, FQNEAQ (reference sequence). The CDR3 region has the DNA TGTGCCAGCAGCTTAGATTATAGCTATTCACCCCTCCACTTT. This gives the protein CASSLDYSYSPLHF.

This clone turned up a few times. The V call is TRBV5-6, the J call TRBJ1-6; TRBD1 matches at 7 bases. The trim removed 1 base at V and 7 bases at J, leaving 2 bases unmatched. Germline CDR1 and CDR2: SGHDT and YYEEEE. This CDR3 has 14 amino acids. CDR3 loop: CASSLRQGNSPLHF. The CDR3 DNA sequence: TGTGCCAGCAGCTTGCGACAGGGAAATTCACCCCTCCACTTT.

The table lists this clone with a few counts. The V and J genes are TRBV7-9 and TRBJ1-4; maybe TRBD1 (5 bases). The V gene lost 5 bases and the J gene lost 8 bases, with 12 bases spanning the gap. This CDR3 has 13 residues. The germline V gene encodes CDR1 SEHNR and CDR2 FQNEAQ (reference sequence). DNA for the CDR3: TGTGCCAGCAGCGCAAGGGAGGGGGAAAAACTGTTTTTT. This sequence encodes CASSAREGEKLFF.

This chain links TRBV7-9 with TRBJ1-2, with D possibly matching TRBD1 (5 bases). The CDR3 has 14 amino acids. Germline V gives CDR1 SEHNR, CDR2 FQNEAQ (reference sequence). V lost 6 bases and J 8 bases, leaving 19 bases between the germline ends. The CDR3 spells CASSQWDGDTGYTF. In DNA, the CDR3 is TGTGCCAGCAGTCAATGGGACGGGGATACGGGCTACACCTTC.

The chain links TRBV9 to TRBJ2-3; a possible D gene is TRBD1 (5 bases). The CDR3 runs 12 residues. V was shortened by 0 bases and J by 8 bases, with 7 bases between the two germline ends. Germline V gene lookup returns CDR1 SGDLS and CDR2 YYNGEE. The CDR3 DNA follows: TGTGCCAGCAGCGTAGGTCAGGGTACGCAGTATTTT. Amino acids: CASSVGQGTQYF.